The next 31 T cell receptor beta chains were all read from a single sample in a study of beta chain features in type 1 diabetes. The study, taken as a whole, reports: Shortening that was moderate but significant affected the TCRB CDR3s of Type 1 diabetes patients in all four CD4+ subsets.

The whole isolated RNA underwent reverse transcription, so sequencing captured expressed TCRB transcripts. Sequencing used immunoSEQ multiplex PCR; TCRdb keeps in-frame clones, though not all of them. The table includes fewer than 450,000 clones, about 14% detected once. No cognate antigen is known for these TCRs. The sequencing sample was made of naive CD4+ T cells from blood. Source of these receptors: a woman aged 18-29 years with type 1 diabetes.

This chain joins TRBV19 and TRBJ1-3; D unclear. CDR1 is LNHDA, CDR2 SQIVND, per germline (reference sequence). Trimming cost V 7 bases and J 0 bases, with 10 bases left between them. This CDR3 has 14 amino acids. The CDR3 loop reads CASKAVSSGNTIYF. The DNA for the CDR3 is TGTGCCAGTAAGGCGGTGAGCTCTGGAAACACCATATATTTT.

This rearrangement joins TRBV29-1 to TRBJ1-1; 9 nucleotides match TRBD1. The trim removed 6 bases at V and 7 bases at J, leaving 3 bases unmatched. Germline V gene lookup returns CDR1 SQVTM and CDR2 ANQGSEA. There are 11 residues in the CDR3. The CDR3 sequence is CSVQGAFEAFF. The CDR3, as DNA: TGCAGCGTACAGGGGGCCTTTGAAGCTTTCTTT.

This clone was picked up a small number of times. The V gene is TRBV21-1, the J gene TRBJ1-1. TRBV21-1 is a known pseudogene. This CDR3 has 13 residues. The CDR3 bases are TGTGCCAGCGGCCGGGGGGGGAACACTGAAGCTTTCTTT. Translated, it gives CASGRGGNTEAFF.

The CDR3 sequence is CASSFRDGQETQYF. The CDR3 region has the DNA TGTGCCAGCAGCTTTCGTGACGGGCAAGAGACCCAGTACTTC. This chain joins TRBV5-6 and TRBJ2-5; unclear D gene. This CDR3 is built from 14 residues. Trimming left V 2 bases short and J 2 bases short, with 10 bases between. Germline CDR1 SGHDT, CDR2 YYEEEE.

This clone was seen more than once but under ten times. The CDR3: CASSPDRDLYNEQFF. The CDR3 region has the DNA TGTGCCAGCTCCCCGGACAGGGACCTCTACAATGAGCAGTTCTTC. The genes are TRBV18 and TRBJ2-1, with 8 bases aligning to TRBD1. The CDR3 is 15 amino acids. Trimming cost V 6 bases and J 3 bases; bases outside gene matches: 7. Per germline, CDR1 KGHSH and CDR2 LQKENI.

This clone was picked up a small number of times. V usage is TRBV19 and J usage is TRBJ1-1; 10 nucleotides align to TRBD1. J gave up 5 bases and V 6 bases, and 9 bases lay outside the gene matches. Germline V gene sequence: CDR1 LNHDA, CDR2 SQIVND (reference sequence). The CDR3 runs 15 residues. The CDR3 DNA is TGTGCCAGTAGCCCCAAGGGACAGGGGAAGACTGAAGCTTTCTTT. Translation: CASSPKGQGKTEAFF.

The rearrangement uses TRBV28 and TRBJ1-1; D is unclear. Deletions cut 5 bases from V and 3 bases from J, with 7 bases between. This CDR3 has 12 residues. The germline gives CDR1 MDHEN, CDR2 SYDVKM. The CDR3 region has the DNA TGTGCCAGCAGTCGTAGTGACACTGAAGCTTTCTTT. Translating gives CASSRSDTEAFF.

This clone came up a few times. The CDR3 region has the DNA TGTGCCAGCAGTCCCCGTAAACGGGACTATTATCCACATGAGCAGTTCTTC. It encodes CASSPRKRDYYPHEQFF. The V call is TRBV28, the J call TRBJ2-1; 7 positions agree with TRBD2. After removal of 5 bases from V and 8 bases from J, the junction contained 18 bases not matched to a gene. The germline V gene has CDR1 MDHEN and CDR2 SYDVKM. This CDR3 has 17 amino acids.

The chain uses TRBV7-2 and TRBJ2-3, with 11 bases lining up with TRBD2. Trimming at V came to 4 bases and at J to 3 bases, leaving 6 bases not matched to a gene. The CDR3 has 16 amino acids. Germline lookup yields CDR1 SGHTA and CDR2 FQGNSA. The chain's CDR3 is CASSYTRTSGTDTQYF. The CDR3 DNA sequence: TGTGCCAGCAGCTATACTCGGACTAGCGGGACAGATACGCAGTATTTT. The full variable domain, with the rest looked up from reference TRBV7-2 and TRBJ2-3, is GAGVSQSPSNKVTEKGKDVELRCDPISGHTALYWYRQSLGQGLEFLIYFQGNSAPDKSGLPSDRFSAERTGGSVSTLTIQRTQQEDSAVYLCASSYTRTSGTDTQYFGPGTRLTVL.

The sample holds a few counts of this clone. This chain links TRBV7-6 with TRBJ2-1; 9 nucleotides match TRBD2. V lost 5 bases, J lost 0 bases, and 2 bases stayed unmatched. Per the germline V gene, CDR1 is SGHVS and CDR2 is FNYEAQ. This CDR3 spans 15 amino acids. The CDR3 DNA reads as TGTGCCAGCAGCCCGGGACTAGCCTCCTACAATGAGCAGTTCTTC. Translated: CASSPGLASYNEQFF.

In this sample, this clone turned up a few times. This chain links TRBV6-6 with TRBJ2-1, with unresolved D. The germline CDR1 and CDR2 sequences are MNHNY and SVGAGI (reference sequence). The CDR3 totals 12 residues. V dropped 8 bases and J dropped 4 bases, with 9 bases sitting between them. The CDR3 DNA reads TGTGCCAGCTACACAGCTTACAATGAGCAGTTCTTC. Amino acids: CASYTAYNEQFF.

J is TRBJ2-5 and V is TRBV28; D is unresolved. This CDR3 comprises 16 residues. V was pared by 1 base and J by 0 bases, with 12 bases between. Germline lookup yields CDR1 MDHEN and CDR2 SYDVKM. DNA of the CDR3: TGTGCCAGCAGTTTATTAGAGGCAACCAACCAAGAGACCCAGTACTTC. Protein: CASSLLEATNQETQYF.

This clone turned up a few times. The J gene is TRBJ1-4, the V gene TRBV18, with D unresolved. CDR3 length: 15 residues. The germline V gene encodes CDR1 KGHSH and CDR2 LQKENI. V was pared by 0 bases and J by 8 bases, with 13 bases between. The CDR3 here is CASSPPGGPGEKLFF. Written as DNA, the CDR3 is TGTGCCAGCTCACCACCGGGCGGCCCGGGAGAAAAACTGTTTTTT. The entire variable domain, with the rest obtained from reference TRBV18 and TRBJ1-4, is as follows: NAGVMQNPRHLVRRRGQEARLRCSPMKGHSHVYWYRQLPEEGLKFMVYLQKENIIDESGMPKERFSAEFPKEGPSILRIQQVVRGDSAAYFCASSPPGGPGEKLFFGSGTQLSVL.

V gene TRBV27 combines with J gene TRBJ2-7; the D gene is possibly TRBD1 (6 bases). This CDR3 region has 15 residues. With 2 bases removed from V and 3 bases from J, the gap between germline ends came to 14 bases. CDR1 is MNHEY and CDR2 is SMNVEV in the germline V gene (reference sequence). CDR3 region: CASSLGGPGHYEQYF. The DNA of the CDR3 is TGTGCCAGCAGTTTAGGGGGACCGGGACACTACGAGCAGTACTTC.

This rearrangement joins TRBV29-1 to TRBJ1-3; D might be TRBD1 (6 bases). CDR3 length: 13 residues. Trimming removed 6 bases at V and 1 base at J, with 10 bases between. In germline, CDR1 is SQVTM, CDR2 ANQGSEA. The CDR3 nucleotides read TGCAGCGTCCCCGGGACATCTGGAAACACCATATATTTT. Its protein is CSVPGTSGNTIYF.

This clone was detected once. The chain employs TRBV5-1 and TRBJ2-5; 7 bases agree with TRBD1. The germline V gene has CDR1 SGHRS and CDR2 YFSETQ. The CDR3 sequence is 15 residues long. The V segment lost 4 bases and the J segment 2 bases; nucleotides outside the gene matches: 8. The CDR3 coding sequence is TGCGCCAGCAGCCAACTGGCAGGGGGTCAAGAGACCCAGTACTTC. Amino acids: CASSQLAGGQETQYF.

This clone was detected a few times. This sequence joins TRBV9 and TRBJ2-1; no definite D call. The V and J ends lost 0 bases and 7 bases respectively, with 14 bases between them. Germline lookup yields CDR1 SGDLS and CDR2 YYNGEE. The CDR3 is 15 amino acids. For the CDR3, the DNA is TGTGCCAGCAGCGTAGGGGCTGGCCGAGAGAATGAGCAGTTCTTC. As protein: CASSVGAGRENEQFF.

This clone appeared a few times. The chain uses TRBV30 and TRBJ2-5; weak D call: TRBD2 (6 bases). CDR3 length: 15 amino acids. Germline assignment: CDR1 GTSNPN and CDR2 SVGIG (reference sequence). The ends were cut back, 0 bases at V and 5 bases at J, with 16 bases in the middle. The chain's CDR3 is CAWSVSAGSGETQYF. CDR3 DNA sequence: TGTGCCTGGAGTGTGTCGGCGGGATCGGGGGAGACCCAGTACTTC. The full variable domain, in which reference TRBV30 and TRBJ2-5 provide the parts outside the CDR3, is SQTIHQWPATLVQPVGSPLSLECTVEGTSNPNLYWYRQAAGRGLQLLFYSVGIGQISSEVPQNLSASRPQDRQFILSSKKLLLSDSGFYLCAWSVSAGSGETQYFGPGTRLLVL.

V usage is TRBV11-2 and J usage is TRBJ2-2; TRBD2 is a possible D gene (5 bases). V lost 0 bases to trimming and J lost 2 bases, with 7 bases between them. The CDR3 loop spans 15 amino acids. Germline CDR1 SGHAT, CDR2 FQNNGV. CDR3 loop: CASSLDGLNTGELFF. The CDR3 region has the DNA TGTGCCAGCAGCTTAGACGGACTTAACACCGGGGAGCTGTTTTTT. Drawing the rest from reference TRBV11-2 and TRBJ2-2, the complete variable domain is EAGVAQSPRYKIIEKRQSVAFWCNPISGHATLYWYQQILGQGPKLLIQFQNNGVVDDSQLPKDRFSAERLKGVDSTLKIQPAKLEDSAVYLCASSLDGLNTGELFFGEGSRLTVL.

V gene TRBV5-6 combines with J gene TRBJ2-7, with a weak D call TRBD2 (5 bases). V lost 4 bases and J 3 bases, leaving 14 bases between the germline ends. The CDR3 runs 14 residues. Germline values: CDR1 SGHDT, CDR2 YYEEEE. The CDR3 loop is CASSPRGSFYEQYV. DNA for the CDR3: TGTGCCAGCAGCCCCCGGGGAAGTTTCTACGAGCAGTACGTC.

The chain links TRBV28 to TRBJ2-5; tentatively, D is TRBD1 (6 bases). This CDR3 has 13 amino acids. Germline loops: CDR1 MDHEN, CDR2 SYDVKM. V lost 7 bases and J 7 bases, leaving 16 bases between the germline ends. The CDR3 nucleotides read TGTGCCAGCACCACTAAGGGACACCCGACCCAGTACTTC. This gives the protein CASTTKGHPTQYF.

This clone has a handful of counts. The chain is built from TRBV7-2 and TRBJ2-4, with TRBD1 matching over 9 bases. The CDR3 runs 15 residues. Germline V lookup: CDR1 SGHTA, CDR2 FQGNSA. With 4 bases clipped from V and 4 bases from J, the junction kept 5 bases outside the gene matches. This CDR3 reads CASSSTGTGKNIQYF. CDR3 nucleotides: TGTGCCAGCAGCTCAACCGGGACAGGGAAAAACATTCAGTACTTC. Looking up the rest from reference TRBV7-2 and TRBJ2-4 gives the full variable domain: GAGVSQSPSNKVTEKGKDVELRCDPISGHTALYWYRQSLGQGLEFLIYFQGNSAPDKSGLPSDRFSAERTGGSVSTLTIQRTQQEDSAVYLCASSSTGTGKNIQYFGAGTRLSVL.

The CDR3 DNA follows: TGCGCCAGCAGCCAAGATCCGGCGGTGTCCTACAATGAGCAGTTCTTC. This sequence encodes CASSQDPAVSYNEQFF. This rearrangement joins TRBV4-3 to TRBJ2-1; D gene uncertain. Germline V CDR1 and CDR2: LGHNA, YSLEER. This CDR3 has 16 residues. With 0 bases removed from V and 1 base from J, the gap between germline ends came to 10 bases.

In its sample, this clone was seen a few times. V and J are TRBV7-2 and TRBJ1-2; tentatively, D is TRBD1 (5 bases). CDR1 and CDR2 from the germline V gene are SGHTA and FQGNSA. This CDR3 has 14 amino acids. V lost 5 bases, J lost 4 bases, and 14 bases lay in between. The CDR3 reads CASSLDSHTYGYTF. The DNA of the CDR3 is TGTGCCAGCAGCCTAGACAGTCACACCTATGGCTACACCTTC.

The genes are TRBV28 and TRBJ1-2; maybe TRBD1 (5 bases). Germline V gene sequence: CDR1 MDHEN, CDR2 SYDVKM. The CDR3 is 15 residues long. V was trimmed by 6 bases and J by 2 bases, leaving 16 bases between them. This CDR3 is CASSSAGAQNYGYTF. CDR3 coding DNA: TGTGCCAGCAGCTCAGCTGGGGCGCAGAACTATGGCTACACCTTC.

The genes are TRBV7-7 and TRBJ2-5; 10 positions agree with TRBD2. After removal of 3 bases from V and 5 bases from J, the junction contained 6 bases not matched to a gene. The CDR3 totals 15 residues. CDR1 and CDR2 from the germline V gene are SSHAT and FNYEAQ (reference sequence). CDR3 loop: CASSLASGSGETQYF. The CDR3, as DNA: TGTGCCAGCAGCTTGGCTAGCGGGAGTGGGGAGACCCAGTACTTC.

The chain is built from TRBV6-6 and TRBJ2-1; possibly TRBD1 for D (5 bases). The CDR3 has 15 residues. V lost 2 bases and J 0 bases, leaving 8 bases between the germline ends. The V gene's germline CDR1 is MNHNY and CDR2 SVGAGI (reference sequence). The CDR3 sequence is CASSYGAASYNEQFF. The CDR3 DNA reads TGTGCCAGCAGTTACGGGGCGGCCTCCTACAATGAGCAGTTCTTC.

This clone was counted a few times. The V and J genes are TRBV25-1 and TRBJ2-3; possibly TRBD2 for D (6 bases). In germline, CDR1 is MGHDK, CDR2 SYGVNS. Trimming took off 1 base at V and 4 bases at J, with 12 bases between the two ends. The CDR3 is 15 residues long. CDR3 amino acids: CASSEFGWGADTQYF. The CDR3, as DNA: TGTGCCAGCAGTGAATTCGGGTGGGGGGCAGATACGCAGTATTTT. The full variable domain, its missing parts supplied by reference TRBV25-1 and TRBJ2-3, is EADIYQTPRYLVIGTGKKITLECSQTMGHDKMYWYQQDPGMELHLIHYSYGVNSTEKGDLSSESTVSRIRTEHFPLTLESARPSHTSQYLCASSEFGWGADTQYFGPGTRLTVL.

This clone has a handful of counts. The chain uses TRBV11-2 and TRBJ2-1; 7 bases agree with TRBD1. The CDR3 extends over 14 amino acids. The germline gives CDR1 SGHAT, CDR2 FQNNGV. V lost 7 bases and J lost 5; bases outside the gene matches: 8. The CDR3 nucleotides read TGTGCCAGCACCAAACAGGGGTCACACAATGAGCAGTTCTTC. Protein product: CASTKQGSHNEQFF.

This clone was found a few times. The chain combines TRBV7-9 with TRBJ2-1; the match to TRBD2 covers 7 bases. V was clipped by 7 bases and J by 6 bases; unmatched bases: 9. The germline gives CDR1 SEHNR, CDR2 FQNEAQ (reference sequence). CDR3 length: 14 amino acids. For the CDR3, the DNA is TGTGCCAGCACCAGATACCCTAGCGGCAATGAGCAGTTCTTC. Translated: CASTRYPSGNEQFF.

This clone has more than one count but fewer than ten. The rearrangement uses TRBV7-2 and TRBJ1-4; weak D call: TRBD1 (6 bases). Germline CDR1 is SGHTA and CDR2 is FQGNSA. V lost 5 bases, J lost 11 bases, and 15 bases lay in between. The CDR3 totals 13 residues. In nucleotides, the CDR3 is TGTGCCAGCAGCCCACCGGGACACACGAAACTGTTTTTT. Protein sequence: CASSPPGHTKLFF.